This TCR beta chain originates from a study of blood T cell repertoires in COVID-19. In the study overall: COVID-19 samples from acute and convalescent phases originated in the United States, Italy and Spain.

This clone was detected once. The repertoire was sequenced with immunoSEQ multiplex PCR; TCRdb's copy has only in-frame clones and lacks some. The sample has about 200,000 clones; about 88% are singletons. The CDR3 length is 15 residues. Germline assignment: CDR1 LNHDA and CDR2 SQIVND (reference sequence). J lost 0 bases, V lost 5 bases, and 2 bases had no gene match. The sequence was collected from a man in his forties or fifties with acute or convalescent COVID-19. The sequencing input was peripheral blood. This sequence joins TRBV19 and TRBJ2-7; 12 positions agree with TRBD2. The CDR3 DNA follows: TGTGCCAGTAGTGTGACTAGCGGGAGCTCCTACGAGCAGTACTTC. Protein sequence: CASSVTSGSSYEQYF. The entire variable domain, with the rest obtained from reference TRBV19 and TRBJ2-7, is as follows: DGGITQSPKYLFRKEGQNVTLSCEQNLNHDAMYWYRQDPGQGLRLIYYSQIVNDFQKGDIAEGYSVSREKKESFPLTVTSAQKNPTAFYLCASSVTSGSSYEQYFGPGTRLTVT.